Below, 2 T cell receptor beta chains from the same sample are listed, as sequenced in a study of early T cells in non-severe SARS-CoV-2 infection. Each CDR3 protein is one row after TCRdb ran MiXCR on the 5' RACE reads. The sample holds tens of thousands of distinct CDR3 sequences; nearly 10% are singletons and the top ten take roughly 12%. The specimen was whole blood. These TCRs come from an adult who was a healthcare worker with PCR-confirmed SARS-CoV-2 infection or an uninfected control (not recorded which).

This clonotype was counted many times. The chain uses TRBV15 and TRBJ2-7; 7 bases line up with TRBD1. The CDR3 is made up of 17 amino acids. V was clipped by 0 bases and J by 2 bases; unmatched bases: 10. Germline V gives CDR1 LNHNV, CDR2 YYDKDF (reference sequence). The CDR3 loop reads CATSRDEFAGGTYEQYF. Written as DNA, the CDR3 is TGTGCCACCAGCAGAGACGAATTCGCAGGGGGAACCTACGAGCAGTACTTC. The complete variable domain, with remaining parts taken from reference TRBV15 and TRBJ2-7, reads DAMVIQNPRYQVTQFGKPVTLSCSQTLNHNVMYWYQQKSSQAPKLLFHYYDKDFNNEADTPDNFQSRRPNTSFCFLDIRSPGLGDTAMYLCATSRDEFAGGTYEQYFGPGTRLTVT.

This sequence joins TRBV5-1 and TRBJ2-1; maybe TRBD2 (5 bases). This CDR3 is built from 14 residues. V was shortened by 0 bases and J by 6 bases, with 10 bases between the two germline ends. The germline gives CDR1 SGHRS, CDR2 YFSETQ. This CDR3 reads CASSLGEIGNEQFF. The CDR3 DNA is TGCGCCAGCAGCTTGGGGGAGATAGGCAATGAGCAGTTCTTC.